This is a list of T cell receptor beta chains from one sample in a study of T cell changes during pregnancy in multiple sclerosis. Measured with immunoSEQ multiplex PCR; TCRdb has only the in-frame clones, and not every one. The repertoire holds 40,000 to 50,000 clones, with around 90% as singletons. The sample consisted of CD4+ T cells from peripheral blood mononuclear cells, taken in the third trimester of pregnancy. The receptors originated from a female donor with multiple sclerosis, enrolled in a pregnancy study. Both conserved end residues are part of each CDR3. The D gene is left open where the match is weak. Some rows mark clone size as missing; the rest say once, few, many or name a class of expanded clone.

TRBV28	-	TRBJ1-2	-	CASSSSDRRYYGYTF	TGTGCCAGCAGTTCATCAGACAGGAGATACTATGGCTACACCTTC
TRBV19	TRBD2	TRBJ2-3	-	CASSMILGGRSPDTQYF	TGTGCCAGTAGTATGATACTGGGCGGGAGGAGCCCAGATACGCAGTATTTT
TRBV14	-	TRBJ2-7	-	CASSQVLGARDEQYF	TGTGCCAGCAGCCAAGTCTTGGGGGCTCGGGACGAGCAGTACTTC
TRBV27	TRBD1	TRBJ2-7	-	CASSPGQGVYEQYF	TGTGCCAGCAGTCCGGGACAGGGAGTCTACGAGCAGTACTTC
TRBV19	TRBD2	TRBJ2-1	-	CASSMGAGFYEQFF	TGTGCCAGTAGTATGGGAGCGGGATTCTATGAGCAGTTCTTC
TRBV28	-	TRBJ2-7	once	CASSDGLPYEQYF	TGTGCCAGCAGCGATGGACTCCCTTACGAGCAGTACTTC
TRBV6-6	TRBD2	TRBJ2-5	-	CASTRTSGTSQETQYF	TGTGCCAGCACTCGAACTAGCGGAACCTCACAAGAGACCCAGTACTTC
TRBV7-2	-	TRBJ2-1	-	CASSSQRYNEQFF	TGTGCCAGCAGCTCCCAGCGGTACAATGAGCAGTTCTTC
TRBV19	-	TRBJ2-1	-	CASSPTELSSYNEQFF	TGTGCCAGTAGTCCAACCGAGTTAAGCTCCTACAATGAGCAGTTCTTC
TRBV7-2	TRBD2	TRBJ2-5	-	CASSATSGGGETQYF	TGTGCCAGCAGCGCGACTAGCGGGGGAGGGGAGACCCAGTACTTC
TRBV19	-	TRBJ2-2	-	CASSIDRGMSGELFF	TGTGCCAGTAGTATAGACCGGGGGATGTCCGGGGAGCTGTTTTTT
TRBV19	-	TRBJ2-2	-	CASTNRGTGELFF	TGTGCCAGTACTAACCGGGGAACCGGGGAGCTGTTTTTT
TRBV28	TRBD2	TRBJ2-1	-	CASSLGLADHNEQFF	TGTGCCAGCAGTTTAGGTCTAGCGGACCACAATGAGCAGTTCTTC
TRBV28	-	TRBJ2-5	-	CASSLGGLETQYF	TGTGCCAGCAGTTTGGGCGGGCTCGAGACCCAGTACTTC
TRBV7-2	-	TRBJ1-4	-	CASSFGTLEKLFF	TGTGCCAGCAGCTTTGGGACTCTTGAAAAACTGTTTTTT
TRBV4-1	-	TRBJ1-3	-	CASSPQSVSGNTIYF	TGCGCCAGCAGCCCCCAGTCCGTCTCTGGAAACACCATATATTTT
TRBV2	-	TRBJ1-6	once	CASKQGGLNSPLHF	TGTGCCAGCAAACAAGGAGGACTCAATTCACCCCTCCACTTT
TRBV18	-	TRBJ1-4	once	CASSPDSVAFATNEKLFF	TGTGCCAGCTCACCGGACTCGGTAGCATTCGCAACTAATGAAAAACTGTTTTTT
TRBV28	-	TRBJ2-1	-	CASSPLNEQFF	TGTGCCAGCAGTCCCTTGAATGAGCAGTTCTTC
TRBV19	TRBD1	TRBJ1-1	-	CASSALITGETEAFF	TGTGCCAGTAGCGCATTAATTACAGGGGAAACTGAAGCTTTCTTT
TRBV7-9	TRBD2	TRBJ2-2	-	CASSLGSGRAGTGELFF	TGTGCCAGCAGCTTAGGGTCCGGGAGGGCCGGGACCGGGGAGCTGTTTTTT
TRBV5-4	TRBD2	TRBJ2-7	-	CASSVGAGERYEQYF	TGTGCCAGCTCTGTCGGTGCGGGAGAACGGTACGAGCAGTACTTC
TRBV5-4	-	TRBJ1-4	-	CASSRPDQDEKLFF	TGTGCCAGCAGCCGACCCGATCAGGATGAAAAACTGTTTTTT
TRBV5-1	-	TRBJ2-5	-	CASSLDPEEETQYF	TGCGCCAGCAGCTTGGATCCGGAGGAGGAGACCCAGTACTTC
TRBV19	TRBD1	TRBJ1-5	-	CASSPAGTGNNQPQHF	TGTGCCAGTAGTCCTGCCGGGACAGGGAACAATCAGCCCCAGCATTTT
TRBV18	-	TRBJ1-5	-	CASSPLSGGNQPQHF	TGTGCCAGCTCACCACTATCTGGAGGCAATCAGCCCCAGCATTTT
TRBV5-4	TRBD2	TRBJ2-7	-	CASSRAGVFYEQYF	TGTGCCAGTTCTAGGGCGGGAGTTTTCTACGAGCAGTACTTC
TRBV14	TRBD2	TRBJ2-1	-	CASSPWRGQGLAGGPLLDEQFF	TGTGCCAGCAGCCCCTGGCGGGGGCAGGGACTAGCGGGAGGGCCACTCCTGGATGAGCAGTTCTTC
TRBV28	-	TRBJ1-1	-	CASSFRTVAGTEAFF	TGTGCCAGCAGTTTCCGGACAGTAGCTGGGACTGAAGCTTTCTTT
TRBV6-1	TRBD2	TRBJ2-7	-	CASRELAGGAEQYF	TGTGCCAGCAGAGAGCTAGCGGGAGGTGCCGAGCAGTACTTC
TRBV2	-	TRBJ2-7	-	CASRVQGLGSYEQYF	TGTGCCAGCAGGGTTCAGGGGTTGGGCTCCTACGAGCAGTACTTC
TRBV27	TRBD1	TRBJ1-1	-	CASSTGTGFEAFF	TGTGCCAGCAGTACCGGGACAGGATTTGAAGCTTTCTTT
TRBV5-5	TRBD1	TRBJ2-5	once	CASRFAGGLSDPGAQYF	TGTGCCAGCAGGTTTGCAGGGGGCCTTTCCGACCCGGGGGCCCAGTACTTC
TRBV6-6	-	TRBJ2-7	-	CASSYSRVSYEQYF	TGTGCCAGCAGTTACTCCAGGGTATCCTACGAGCAGTACTTC
TRBV19	TRBD1	TRBJ1-1	-	CASSPRGRGRGTEAFF	TGTGCCAGTAGTCCCCGCGGCAGGGGGCGCGGCACTGAAGCTTTCTTT
TRBV5-1	-	TRBJ2-7	-	CASSLGSGSFPEQYF	TGCGCCAGCAGCTTGGGGAGTGGTTCGTTCCCCGAGCAGTACTTC
TRBV6-6	-	TRBJ1-1	-	CASDRLEGTEAFF	TGTGCCAGCGACCGCCTAGAGGGCACTGAAGCTTTCTTT
TRBV18	-	TRBJ1-1	few	CASSPQGATEAFF	TGTGCCAGCTCACCACAAGGGGCCACTGAAGCTTTCTTT
TRBV19	TRBD2	TRBJ2-2	-	CASSILGGDTGELFF	TGTGCCAGTAGTATTTTGGGGGGGGACACCGGGGAGCTGTTTTTT
TRBV7-8	-	TRBJ2-5	once	CASRRGTALQETQYF	TGTGCCAGCAGACGCGGGACAGCACTACAAGAGACCCAGTACTTC
TRBV9	TRBD2	TRBJ2-1	-	CASSSDSGPYNEQFF	TGTGCCAGCAGTTCCGATAGCGGGCCCTACAATGAGCAGTTCTTC
TRBV5-1	TRBD1	TRBJ2-2	-	CASSLDRGNTGELFF	TGCGCCAGCAGCTTGGACAGGGGAAATACCGGGGAGCTGTTTTTT
TRBV6-4	-	TRBJ2-1	-	CASSLDRGYNEQFF	TGTGCCAGCAGTTTGGACAGAGGTTACAATGAGCAGTTCTTC
TRBV28	-	TRBJ1-5	-	CASSSTGKRDRNQPQHF	TGTGCCAGCAGTTCGACCGGAAAAAGAGACAGAAATCAGCCCCAGCATTTT
TRBV19	TRBD1	TRBJ1-1	-	CASINRGAGTEAFF	TGTGCCAGTATCAACAGGGGAGCGGGCACTGAAGCTTTCTTT
TRBV6-5	-	TRBJ1-5	-	CASSLQGGSNQPQHF	TGTGCCAGCAGCCTACAGGGTGGTAGCAATCAGCCCCAGCATTTT
TRBV13	TRBD2	TRBJ2-7	few	CASSETSGSAEQYF	TGTGCCAGCAGCGAGACTAGCGGGAGTGCCGAGCAGTACTTC
TRBV14	-	TRBJ2-7	-	CASSLTGTYEQYF	TGTGCCAGCAGCCTAACGGGTACCTACGAGCAGTACTTC
TRBV29-1	-	TRBJ1-1	-	CSVNPPEKGSGTEAFF	TGCAGCGTAAACCCCCCAGAAAAAGGTTCGGGCACTGAAGCTTTCTTT
TRBV6-1	TRBD2	TRBJ2-7	-	CASSAATSGYSYEQYF	TGTGCCAGCAGTGCAGCTACTAGCGGCTATTCCTACGAGCAGTACTTC
TRBV12-5	-	TRBJ2-1	-	CASGGPGANEQFF	TGTGCTAGTGGTGGACCGGGAGCTAATGAGCAGTTCTTC
TRBV28	TRBD2	TRBJ2-7	-	CASSWTSGAYEQYF	TGTGCCAGCAGTTGGACTAGCGGTGCCTACGAGCAGTACTTC
TRBV7-2	-	TRBJ2-7	-	CASSIERGGYEQYF	TGTGCCAGCAGCATCGAGAGGGGGGGCTACGAGCAGTACTTC
TRBV27	TRBD1	TRBJ1-2	-	CASSEQGWYGYTF	TGTGCCAGCAGCGAACAGGGGTGGTATGGCTACACCTTC